This T cell receptor (beta chain) was recorded in a study of T cells in Graves' hyperthyroidism and ophthalmopathy. About the study: Peripheral blood samples were taken at initial diagnosis, prior to any treatment.

Details on this clonotype: A read error may be the cause here, since a much bigger clone is one base away. No conserved phenylalanine or tryptophan ends this CDR3, so it is likely a read error.

Trimming removed 0 bases from V and 2 bases from J, with 7 bases in between. CDR1 is SQVTM and CDR2 is ANQGSEA in the germline V gene. The CDR3 runs 13 residues. From RNA transcripts, TCR beta CDR3 regions were amplified. Primed by the HTBI set, a first-round RT-PCR was run on the TCR CDR3. MiXCR, applied by TCRdb to the multiplex PCR reads, yields one record per CDR3 protein. Counted here are about 680,000 distinct CDR3 sequences, roughly a third occurring once; the ten biggest clones make up less than 40%. Sequenced sample: blood. The sequence was obtained from a woman between 35 and 50 years old with Graves' hyperthyroidism. The chain couples TRBV29-1 to TRBJ2-5; maybe TRBD2 (6 bases). This CDR3 reads CSVEEGGQETQYL. The CDR3 nucleotides read TGCAGCGTTGAAGAGGGAGGTCAAGAGACCCAGTACCTC.